This T cell receptor (beta chain) came from a study of blood T cell repertoires in COVID-19 (dated by TCRdb to 2020 to 2022). In terms of the full investigation: Collaborator samples came from the United States, Italy and Spain and covered acute and convalescent phases of COVID-19. The prospective study material was composed of cDNA or gDNA derived from T cells, B-cell-depleted T cells, or PBMCs. Deeply sampled blood TCRbeta repertoires from subjects exposed to, actively infected with, or recovered from COVID-19 were included in the dataset. The repertoires were released in a freely available public database intended as a resource for research on the immune response to SARS-CoV-2. The samples were drawn from the first 160 participants of the ongoing ImmuneRACE study and from 1,254 subjects provided by 6 global collaborators. Nearly every sample came with metadata listing a de-identified subject ID, COVID-19 status, age in years and sex. Where HLA class I and class II types were available, the types were taken from metadata supplied by the sample provider, not from assay-based typing.

The immunoSEQ Assay, a bias-controlled multiplex PCR, was used to amplify TCRbeta CDR3 regions from genomic DNA. Per the source publication's procedure: The number of nucleated cells in each sample was estimated by amplification of reference gene primers within the assay. To quantify the absolute abundance of each unique TCRbeta CDR3 rearrangement, sequence reads were collapsed and filtered. For each sample, productive Simpson clonality was calculated as the square root of Simpson's diversity index over productive rearrangements. TCRdb's version of the immuneACCESS table is confined to in-frame rearrangements and falls short of the full clone set. An unresolved V gene accounts for under half of the shortfall where checked; the remainder is of unknown origin. V, J and clone size derive from that table, while D and trimming were established from the DNA sequence. The sample table shows about 110,000 clones, and over 75% are seen once. Less than 2.5% of the sample rests with the top ten.

Results the study describes overall, beyond this receptor: The amount of clinical and demographic metadata varied by source and participant and was provided uncurated.

Collaborating institutions collected whole blood in K2EDTA tubes following their own protocols. For TCRbeta analysis, collaborator samples were shipped as frozen whole blood, as isolated PBMCs, or as DNA extracted from either sample type. Its CDR3 holds 14 amino acids, cysteine through phenylalanine. Only the CDR3 part of the read is kept: 42 bases, read in frame from the first base. The germline V gene (reference sequence) sets CDR1 to MNHEY and CDR2 to SMNVEV. V and J are trimmed by 5 bases and 2 bases, and the gene matches miss 4 bases of the junction. With regard to this clone: Its antigen target is currently unknown. Base qualities were left out, and no much larger clone turns up one base away.

The chain is made from TRBV27 and TRBJ2-7; TRBD2 agrees with 9 junctional bases. The sample was peripheral blood. This TCR was recovered from a human donor in a cohort sampled during active COVID-19. The CDR3 region has the sequence CASSMIAGAYEQYF. The sequenced DNA: TGTGCCAGCAGTATGATAGCGGGGGCCTACGAGCAGTACTTC.